One and the same sample provided the 8 T cell receptor beta chains below, sequenced in a study of Ad26.COV2.S vaccination and SARS-CoV-2 variants. Measured with immunoSEQ multiplex PCR; TCRdb has only the in-frame clones, and not every one. The table includes roughly 510,000 clones, around nine tenths detected once. Documented treatment: some 19 received Ad26.COV2.S at low or high dose, single or two shots; roughly 5 received placebo; per-sample allocation not given. Specimen acquisition occurred on day 63 following the initial vaccine or placebo injection. Source: peripheral blood, taken in a trial of Ad26.COV2.S vaccine versus placebo. These receptors were taken from a person between 18 and 65 years old who received the Ad26.COV2.S COVID-19 vaccine or a placebo.

J is TRBJ2-1 and V is TRBV28; D is unclear. V gave up 2 bases and J gave up 15 bases, with 17 bases separating them. Germline CDR1 is MDHEN and CDR2 is SYDVKM. CDR3 length: 13 amino acids. CDR3 DNA: TGTGCCAGCAGTTTACGGAGAAGAGGAGTGGGGTTCTTC. It yields the protein CASSLRRRGVGFF. Full variable domain (outside the CDR3, taken from reference TRBV28 and TRBJ2-1): DVKVTQSSRYLVKRTGEKVFLECVQDMDHENMFWYRQDPGLGLRLIYFSYDVKMKEKGDIPEGYSVSREKKERFSLILESASTNQTSMYLCASSLRRRGVGFFGPGTRLTVL.

The chain has TRBV5-6 and TRBJ1-2, with 9 nucleotides matching TRBD1. V lost 2 bases to trimming and J lost 6 bases; unmatched junction nucleotides: 5. Looked up from germline, CDR1 is SGHDT and CDR2 is YYEEEE. The CDR3 runs 14 residues. The CDR3 reads CASSLQGAGDGYTF. CDR3 DNA: TGTGCCAGCAGCTTACAGGGGGCAGGGGATGGCTACACCTTC.

This chain links TRBV28 with TRBJ1-5; D may be TRBD1 (6 bases). Trimming removed 6 bases from V and 3 bases from J, with 12 bases in between. Germline CDR1 MDHEN, CDR2 SYDVKM. CDR3 length: 14 amino acids. DNA of the CDR3: TGTGCCAGCAGGCAGACAGGAGACAATCAGCCCCAGCATTTT. It translates to CASRQTGDNQPQHF. The full variable domain, completed using reference TRBV28 and TRBJ1-5, is DVKVTQSSRYLVKRTGEKVFLECVQDMDHENMFWYRQDPGLGLRLIYFSYDVKMKEKGDIPEGYSVSREKKERFSLILESASTNQTSMYLCASRQTGDNQPQHFGDGTRLSIL.

The chain couples TRBV7-9 to TRBJ1-2; maybe TRBD1 (5 bases). V was trimmed by 1 base and J by 6 bases, leaving 6 bases between them. The length of the CDR3 is 12 residues. Per the germline V gene, CDR1 is SEHNR and CDR2 is FQNEAQ (reference sequence). The DNA of the CDR3 is TGTGCCAGCAGCTTAGGAGGGGATGGCTACACCTTC. Amino acid sequence: CASSLGGDGYTF.

This chain links TRBV27 with TRBJ2-7; weak D call: TRBD1 (5 bases). The CDR3 has 13 amino acids. V was trimmed by 5 bases and J by 4 bases, leaving 12 bases between them. From germline, CDR1 is MNHEY and CDR2 SMNVEV (reference sequence). DNA for the CDR3: TGTGCCAGCAGTCCCCCAGGGTTATACGAGCAGTACTTC. Translated: CASSPPGLYEQYF.

The rearrangement links TRBV14 to TRBJ2-2; 9 nucleotides line up with TRBD1. Trimming removed 1 base from V and 4 bases from J; junction bases left unmatched: 4. CDR1 and CDR2 from the germline V gene are SGHDN and FVKESK. CDR3 length: 16 amino acids. For the CDR3, the DNA is TGTGCCAGCAGCCAAGTAAAGGGACAGGGCACCGGGGAGCTGTTTTTT. This gives the protein CASSQVKGQGTGELFF.

The chain recombines TRBV19 with TRBJ2-7; 12 bases map to TRBD1. J was trimmed by 7 bases and V by 7 bases; bases with no gene match: 14. Germline-derived CDR1 and CDR2 are LNHDA and SQIVND (reference sequence). This CDR3 is built from 16 residues. The CDR3: CASTARAGDRGREQYF. For the CDR3, the DNA is TGTGCCAGTACCGCAAGAGCCGGGGACAGGGGGCGAGAGCAGTACTTC.

The chain uses TRBV5-4 and TRBJ2-2; no firm D call. Per the germline V gene, CDR1 is SGHNT and CDR2 is YYREEE (reference sequence). V was cut by 0 bases and J by 5 bases, with 5 bases left in between. This CDR3 region has 13 residues. CDR3 in DNA: TGTGCCAGCAGCTTGGTGCAGACCGGGGAGCTGTTTTTT. Residues: CASSLVQTGELFF.